The clone carrying this T cell receptor (beta chain) was counted ten times or more. Its specificity is unknown. The sample comes from a study of response to subunit inactivated influenza vaccine. General study points: Authors suggested seasonal influenza vaccinations each recruit few new T cells.

The CDR3 is 12 residues long. Trimming left V 7 bases short and J 5 bases short, with 11 bases between. Germline V CDR1 and CDR2: LNHDA, SQIVND (reference sequence). MiXCR was run by TCRdb on the RT-PCR reads, yielding one entry per CDR3 protein. The sample records 300,000 to 350,000 distinct CDR3 sequences, 20% to 25% being singletons. V usage is TRBV19 and J usage is TRBJ1-1; D unresolved. Sequenced material: PBMCs from blood, taken approximately 20 months after vaccination. This TCR derives from a man aged 50 to 69 who received an inactivated influenza vaccine. The CDR3 reads CASNYRNTEAFF. The CDR3 coding sequence is TGTGCCAGTAATTACCGGAATACTGAAGCTTTCTTT.